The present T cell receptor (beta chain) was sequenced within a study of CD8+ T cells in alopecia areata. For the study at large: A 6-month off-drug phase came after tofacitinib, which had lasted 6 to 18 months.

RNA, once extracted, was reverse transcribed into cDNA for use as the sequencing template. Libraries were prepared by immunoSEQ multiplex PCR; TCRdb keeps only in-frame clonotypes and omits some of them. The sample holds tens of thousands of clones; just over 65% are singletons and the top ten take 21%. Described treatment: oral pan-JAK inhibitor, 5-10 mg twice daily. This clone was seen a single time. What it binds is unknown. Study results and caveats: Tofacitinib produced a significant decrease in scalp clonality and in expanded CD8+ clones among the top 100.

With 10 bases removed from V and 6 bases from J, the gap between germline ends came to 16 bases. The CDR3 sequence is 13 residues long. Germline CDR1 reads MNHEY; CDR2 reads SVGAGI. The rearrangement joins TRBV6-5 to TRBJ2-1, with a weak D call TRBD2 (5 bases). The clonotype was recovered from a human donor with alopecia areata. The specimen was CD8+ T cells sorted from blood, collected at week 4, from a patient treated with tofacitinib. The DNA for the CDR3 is TGTGCCACCAGCCTGGCGGGCATCAATGAGCAGTTCTTC. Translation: CATSLAGINEQFF.